Listed below are T cell receptor beta chains from one sample, sequenced in a study of Ad26.COV2.S vaccination and SARS-CoV-2 variants. Clones were read by immunoSEQ multiplex PCR, and TCRdb kept only the in-frame ones, dropping some. The table has fewer than 900,000 clones, approximately 88% seen once. This material consisted of peripheral blood, taken in a trial of Ad26.COV2.S vaccine versus placebo. These receptors all stem from a person between 18 and 59 years old who received the Ad26.COV2.S COVID-19 vaccine or a placebo. Each CDR3 is given without its conserved first and last residue. The listing skips clone size in some rows; elsewhere it reads once, few, many or a size class.

J: TRBJ2-1; size: .; V: TRBV27; CDR3: ASSEGPYLYNEQF
J: TRBJ2-7; size: .; V: TRBV7-9; CDR3: ASSPPDEDRDTYEQY
J: TRBJ1-3; size: once; V: TRBV7-2; CDR3: ASSVTPRTGVNTIY
J: TRBJ1-2; size: .; V: TRBV30; CDR3: AWSGDAGKNGYT
J: TRBJ1-4; size: few; V: TRBV11-2; CDR3: ASSLELGAWGEKLF
J: TRBJ2-5; size: .; V: TRBV6-2/TRBV6-3; CDR3: ASSYSRVRETQY
J: TRBJ2-2; size: once; V: TRBV29-1; CDR3: SGTRGPVNTGELF
J: TRBJ2-2; size: once; V: TRBV18; CDR3: ASSRGRENTGELF
J: TRBJ2-3; size: .; V: TRBV30; CDR3: AWSRGTGDPDTQY
J: TRBJ1-5; size: .; V: TRBV19; CDR3: ASSIVANQPQH
J: TRBJ1-2; size: .; V: TRBV30; CDR3: AWTRANYGYT
J: TRBJ2-3; size: .; V: TRBV18; CDR3: ASSPRDRGFADTQY
J: TRBJ1-2; size: once; V: TRBV7-9; CDR3: ASSLKGAGYGYT
J: TRBJ2-3; size: .; V: TRBV19; CDR3: ASSGQGRADTQY
J: TRBJ2-3; size: once; V: TRBV30; CDR3: AWSPMGGLTDTQY